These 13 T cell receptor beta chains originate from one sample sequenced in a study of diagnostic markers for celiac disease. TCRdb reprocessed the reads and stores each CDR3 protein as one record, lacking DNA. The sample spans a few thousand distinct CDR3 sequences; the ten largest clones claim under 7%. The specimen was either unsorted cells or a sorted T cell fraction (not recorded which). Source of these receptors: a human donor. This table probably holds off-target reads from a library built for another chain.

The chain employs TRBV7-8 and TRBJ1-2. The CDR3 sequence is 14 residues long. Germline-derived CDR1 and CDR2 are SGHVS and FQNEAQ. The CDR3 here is CASSLARADYGYTF. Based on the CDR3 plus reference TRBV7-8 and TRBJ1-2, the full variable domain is GAGVSQSPRYKVAKRGQDVALRCDPISGHVSLFWYQQALGQGPEFLTYFQNEAQLDKSGLPSDRFFAERPEGSVSTLKIQRTQQEDSAVYLCASSLARADYGYTFGSGTRLTVV.

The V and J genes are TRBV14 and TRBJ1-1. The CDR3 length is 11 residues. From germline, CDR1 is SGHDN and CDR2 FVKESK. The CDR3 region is CASSQGFEAFF. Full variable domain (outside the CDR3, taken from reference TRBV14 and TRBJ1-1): EAGVTQFPSHSVIEKGQTVTLRCDPISGHDNLYWYRRVMGKEIKFLLHFVKESKQDESGMPNNRFLAERTGGTYSTLKVQPAELEDSGVYFCASSQGFEAFFGQGTRLTVV.

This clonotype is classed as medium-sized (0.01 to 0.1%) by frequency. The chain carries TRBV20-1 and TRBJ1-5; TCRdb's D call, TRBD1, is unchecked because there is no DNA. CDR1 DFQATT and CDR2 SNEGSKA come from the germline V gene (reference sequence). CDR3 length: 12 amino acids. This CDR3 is CSARTAPGPQHF.

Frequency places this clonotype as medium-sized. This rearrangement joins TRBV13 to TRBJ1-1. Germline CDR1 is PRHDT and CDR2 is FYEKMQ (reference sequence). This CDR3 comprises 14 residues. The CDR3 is CASSHQATYTEAFF.

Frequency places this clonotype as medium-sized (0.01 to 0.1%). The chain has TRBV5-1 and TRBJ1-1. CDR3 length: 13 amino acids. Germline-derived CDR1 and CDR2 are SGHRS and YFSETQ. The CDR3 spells CASSSRLNTEAFF.

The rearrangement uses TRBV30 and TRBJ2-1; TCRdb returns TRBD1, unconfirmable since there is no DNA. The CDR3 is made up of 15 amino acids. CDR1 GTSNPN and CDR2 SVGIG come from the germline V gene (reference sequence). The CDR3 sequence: CAWSVRTVSYNEQFF.

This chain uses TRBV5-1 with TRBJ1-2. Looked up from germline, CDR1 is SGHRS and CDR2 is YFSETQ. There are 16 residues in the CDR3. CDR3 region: CASSLSGTPSNYGYTF. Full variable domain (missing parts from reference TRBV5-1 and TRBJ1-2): KAGVTQTPRYLIKTRGQQVTLSCSPISGHRSVSWYQQTPGQGLQFLFEYFSETQRNKGNFPGRFSGRQFSNSRSEMNVSTLELGDSALYLCASSLSGTPSNYGYTFGSGTRLTVV.

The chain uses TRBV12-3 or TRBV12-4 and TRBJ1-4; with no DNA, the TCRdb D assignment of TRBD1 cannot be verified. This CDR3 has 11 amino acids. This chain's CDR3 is CASSTGSGLFF.

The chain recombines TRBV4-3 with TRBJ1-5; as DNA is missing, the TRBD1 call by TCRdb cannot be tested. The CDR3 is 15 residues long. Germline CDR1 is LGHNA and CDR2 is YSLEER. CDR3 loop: CASSQVSGANQPQHF.

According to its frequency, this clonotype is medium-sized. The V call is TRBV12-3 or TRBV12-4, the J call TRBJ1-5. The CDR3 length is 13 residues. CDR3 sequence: CASTRQMNQPQHF.

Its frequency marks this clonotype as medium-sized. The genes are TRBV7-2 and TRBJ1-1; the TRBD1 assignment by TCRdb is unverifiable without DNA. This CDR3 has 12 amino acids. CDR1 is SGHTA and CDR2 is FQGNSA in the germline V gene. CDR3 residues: CASSTRTGEAFF.

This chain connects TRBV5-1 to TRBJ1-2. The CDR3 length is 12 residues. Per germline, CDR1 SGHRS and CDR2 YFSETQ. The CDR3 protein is CASSLEQYGYTF.

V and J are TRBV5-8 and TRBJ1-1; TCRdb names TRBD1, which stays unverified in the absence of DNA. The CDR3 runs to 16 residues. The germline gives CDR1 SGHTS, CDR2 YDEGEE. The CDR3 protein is CASSLTLGQGYTEAFF.